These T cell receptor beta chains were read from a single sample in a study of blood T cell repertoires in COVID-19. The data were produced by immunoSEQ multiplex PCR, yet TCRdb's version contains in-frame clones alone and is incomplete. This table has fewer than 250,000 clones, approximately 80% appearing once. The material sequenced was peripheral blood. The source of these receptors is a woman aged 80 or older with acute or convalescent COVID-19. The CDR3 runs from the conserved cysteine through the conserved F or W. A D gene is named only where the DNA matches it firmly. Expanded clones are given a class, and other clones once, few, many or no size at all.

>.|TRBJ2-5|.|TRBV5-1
CASSPLAVTKETQYF
TGCGCCAGCAGCCCCTTAGCGGTCACCAAAGAGACCCAGTACTTC
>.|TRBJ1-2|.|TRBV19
CASTRGSSNYGYTF
TGTGCCAGTACCCGGGGGAGTTCTAACTATGGCTACACCTTC
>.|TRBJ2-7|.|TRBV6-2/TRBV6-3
CASSEYYEQYF
TGTGCCAGCAGTGAGTACTACGAGCAGTACTTC
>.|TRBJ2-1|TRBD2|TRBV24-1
CATRGGLDNEQFF
TGTGCCACCAGGGGAGGGTTGGACAATGAGCAGTTCTTC
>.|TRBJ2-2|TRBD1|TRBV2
CASRWQGANTGELFF
TGTGCCAGCAGGTGGCAGGGGGCCAACACCGGGGAGCTGTTTTTT
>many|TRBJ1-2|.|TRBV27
CASSRTDNYGYTF
TGTGCCAGCAGTCGAACAGACAACTATGGCTACACCTTC
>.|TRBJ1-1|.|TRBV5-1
CASSLDSGSTEAFF
TGCGCCAGCAGCTTGGATTCGGGGAGCACTGAAGCTTTCTTT
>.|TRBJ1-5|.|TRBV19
CASIPRAASNQPQHF
TGTGCCAGTATTCCCAGGGCCGCTAGCAATCAGCCCCAGCATTTT
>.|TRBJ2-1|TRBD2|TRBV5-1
CASSWESGEYNEQFF
TGCGCCAGCAGCTGGGAAAGCGGGGAGTACAATGAGCAGTTCTTC
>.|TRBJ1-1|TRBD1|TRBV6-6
CASTGQGNTEAFF
TGTGCCAGCACCGGACAGGGGAACACTGAAGCTTTCTTT
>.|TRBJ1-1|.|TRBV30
CAWRAQQGTEAFF
TGTGCCTGGAGGGCCCAACAGGGAACTGAAGCTTTCTTT
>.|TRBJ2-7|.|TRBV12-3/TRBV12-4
CASSFDRGEQYF
TGTGCCAGCAGTTTTGATAGGGGGGAGCAGTACTTC
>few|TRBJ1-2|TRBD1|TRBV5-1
CASSLGGDSINYGYTF
TGCGCCAGCAGCTTGGGCGGGGACAGCATTAACTATGGCTACACCTTC
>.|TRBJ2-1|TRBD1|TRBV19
CASSVGQGLYNEQFF
TGTGCCAGTAGTGTTGGACAGGGTCTGTACAATGAGCAGTTCTTC
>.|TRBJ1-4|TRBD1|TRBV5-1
CASSSGDRAEKLFF
TGCGCCAGCAGCTCCGGGGACAGGGCTGAAAAACTGTTTTTT
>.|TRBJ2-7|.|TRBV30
CAWMGHPSSYEQYF
TGTGCCTGGATGGGGCACCCGAGCTCCTACGAGCAGTACTTC
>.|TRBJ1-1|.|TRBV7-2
CASSFSTNTEAFF
TGTGCCAGCAGCTTCAGTACGAACACTGAAGCTTTCTTT
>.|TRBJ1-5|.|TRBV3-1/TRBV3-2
CASSPGIPYQPQHF
TGTGCCAGCAGCCCGGGAATCCCGTATCAGCCCCAGCATTTT
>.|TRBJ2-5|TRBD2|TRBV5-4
CASSLSGVKETQYF
TGTGCCAGCAGCTTAAGCGGGGTTAAAGAGACCCAGTACTTC
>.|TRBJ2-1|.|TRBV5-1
CASTSTPGAGTIF
TGCGCCAGCACCTCAACCCCAGGGGCCGGAACGATCTTC
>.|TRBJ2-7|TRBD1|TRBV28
CASSLRGTESYEQYF
TGTGCCAGCAGTTTAAGGGGGACAGAGTCCTACGAGCAGTACTTC
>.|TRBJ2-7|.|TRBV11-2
CASSLGGRSEQYF
TGTGCCAGCAGCTTAGGGGGCAGGTCCGAGCAGTACTTC
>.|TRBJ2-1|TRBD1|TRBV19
CASSSSRDRGLIDEQFF
TGTGCCAGTAGTTCGAGCCGGGACAGGGGGCTAATCGATGAGCAGTTCTTC
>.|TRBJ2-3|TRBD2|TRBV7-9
CASSPGGGGAGDTQYF
TGTGCCAGCAGCCCTGGGGGCGGGGGGGCCGGAGATACGCAGTATTTT
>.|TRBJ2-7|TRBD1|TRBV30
CAWNRDRGGEQYF
TGTGCCTGGAACCGGGACAGGGGGGGCGAGCAGTACTTC
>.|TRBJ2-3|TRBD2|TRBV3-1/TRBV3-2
CASSPETRLAPQYF
TGTGCCAGCAGCCCGGAAACCAGACTAGCGCCGCAGTATTTT
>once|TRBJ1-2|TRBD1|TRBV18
CASSPPGSGQGTLGYTF
TGTGCCAGCTCACCACCGGGTTCGGGACAGGGGACGCTCGGCTACACCTTC
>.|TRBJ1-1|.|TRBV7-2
CASSSTGLGAFF
TGTGCCAGCAGCTCTACAGGGTTAGGAGCTTTCTTT
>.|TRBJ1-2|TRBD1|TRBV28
CASQGANYGYTF
TGTGCCAGCCAGGGGGCTAACTATGGCTACACCTTC
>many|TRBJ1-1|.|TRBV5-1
CASSLDPGRSEAFF
TGCGCCAGCAGCTTGGATCCGGGAAGGTCTGAAGCTTTCTTT
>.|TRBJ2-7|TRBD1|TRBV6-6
CASSRFRPPGQSFSEQYF
TGTGCCAGCAGCCGATTCCGTCCACCGGGACAGTCCTTTTCCGAGCAGTACTTC
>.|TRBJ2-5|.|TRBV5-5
CASSPPGFGGETQYF
TGTGCCAGCAGCCCCCCCGGGTTTGGCGGAGAGACCCAGTACTTC
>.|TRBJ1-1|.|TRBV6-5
CASSRRRSPNEAFF
TGTGCCAGCAGTCGGCGGAGGTCTCCGAATGAAGCTTTCTTT
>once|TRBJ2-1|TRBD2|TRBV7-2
CASSLRGTTEYNEQFF
TGTGCCAGCAGCTTACGGGGGACTACCGAATACAATGAGCAGTTCTTC
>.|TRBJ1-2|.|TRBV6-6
CASSRRQIGVLYGYTF
TGTGCCAGCAGTCGAAGACAAATAGGGGTTCTCTATGGCTACACCTTC
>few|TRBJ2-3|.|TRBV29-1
CSVEETGRPDTQYF
TGCAGCGTTGAAGAAACAGGGCGGCCAGATACGCAGTATTTT
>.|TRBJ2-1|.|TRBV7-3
CASSYQAGHNEQFF
TGTGCCAGCAGCTATCAAGCGGGCCACAATGAGCAGTTCTTC
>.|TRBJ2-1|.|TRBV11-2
CASSSQQEPNEQFF
TGTGCCAGCAGCAGCCAACAGGAGCCCAATGAGCAGTTCTTC
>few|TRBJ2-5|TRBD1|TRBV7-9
CASSSRGQGSGETQYF
TGTGCCAGCAGCTCAAGAGGACAGGGGTCGGGAGAGACCCAGTACTTC
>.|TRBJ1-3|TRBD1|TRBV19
CASSMGTGGASSGNTIYF
TGTGCCAGTAGTATGGGGACAGGGGGCGCTTCCTCTGGAAACACCATATATTTT